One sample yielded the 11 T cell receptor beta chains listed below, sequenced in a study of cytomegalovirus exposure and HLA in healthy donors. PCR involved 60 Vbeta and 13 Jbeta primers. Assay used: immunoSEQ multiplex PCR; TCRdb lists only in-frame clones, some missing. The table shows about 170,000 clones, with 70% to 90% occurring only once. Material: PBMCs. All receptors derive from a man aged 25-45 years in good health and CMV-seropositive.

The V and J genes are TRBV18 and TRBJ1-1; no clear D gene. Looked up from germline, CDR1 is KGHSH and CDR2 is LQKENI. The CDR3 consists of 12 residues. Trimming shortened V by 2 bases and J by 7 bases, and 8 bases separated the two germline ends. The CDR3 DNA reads TGTGCCAGCTCACCATTGGGCATTGAAGCTTTCTTT. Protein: CASSPLGIEAFF.

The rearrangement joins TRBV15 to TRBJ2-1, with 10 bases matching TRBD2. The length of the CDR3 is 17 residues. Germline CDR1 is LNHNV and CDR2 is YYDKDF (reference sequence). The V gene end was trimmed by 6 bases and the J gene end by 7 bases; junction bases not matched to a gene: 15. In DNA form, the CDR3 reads TGTGCCACCAGTACGGCCTTAGCTAGCGGGAGATGGAATGAGCAGTTCTTC. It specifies CATSTALASGRWNEQFF. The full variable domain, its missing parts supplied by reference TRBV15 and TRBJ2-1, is DAMVIQNPRYQVTQFGKPVTLSCSQTLNHNVMYWYQQKSSQAPKLLFHYYDKDFNNEADTPDNFQSRRPNTSFCFLDIRSPGLGDTAMYLCATSTALASGRWNEQFFGPGTRLTVL.

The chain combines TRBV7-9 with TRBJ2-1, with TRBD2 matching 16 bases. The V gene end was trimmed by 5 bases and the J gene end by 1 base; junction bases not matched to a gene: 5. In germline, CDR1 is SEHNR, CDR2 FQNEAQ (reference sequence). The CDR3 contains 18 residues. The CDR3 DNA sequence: TGTGCCAGCAGCCCCGGGACTAGCGGGAGGGGGTCCTACAATGAGCAGTTCTTC. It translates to CASSPGTSGRGSYNEQFF.

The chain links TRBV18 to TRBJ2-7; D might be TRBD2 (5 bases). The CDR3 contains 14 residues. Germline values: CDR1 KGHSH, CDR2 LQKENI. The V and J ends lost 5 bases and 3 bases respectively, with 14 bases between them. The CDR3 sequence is CASSRLPGIYEQYF. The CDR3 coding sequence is TGTGCCAGCTCAAGACTACCCGGAATCTACGAGCAGTACTTC. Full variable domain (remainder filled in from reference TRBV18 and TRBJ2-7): NAGVMQNPRHLVRRRGQEARLRCSPMKGHSHVYWYRQLPEEGLKFMVYLQKENIIDESGMPKERFSAEFPKEGPSILRIQQVVRGDSAAYFCASSRLPGIYEQYFGPGTRLTVT.

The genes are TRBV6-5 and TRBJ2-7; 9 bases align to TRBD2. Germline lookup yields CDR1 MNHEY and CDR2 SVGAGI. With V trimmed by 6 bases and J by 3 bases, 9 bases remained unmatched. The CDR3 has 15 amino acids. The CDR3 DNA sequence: TGTGCCAGCAGCCCCAGGCTAGCGGGATTCTACGAGCAGTACTTC. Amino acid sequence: CASSPRLAGFYEQYF.

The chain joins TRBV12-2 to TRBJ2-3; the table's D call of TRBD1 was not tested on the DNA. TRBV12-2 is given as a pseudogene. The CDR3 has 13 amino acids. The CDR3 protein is CASRSRQAGRQYF. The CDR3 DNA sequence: TGTGCAAGTCGCTCACGACAGGCCGGGCGCCAGTATTTT.

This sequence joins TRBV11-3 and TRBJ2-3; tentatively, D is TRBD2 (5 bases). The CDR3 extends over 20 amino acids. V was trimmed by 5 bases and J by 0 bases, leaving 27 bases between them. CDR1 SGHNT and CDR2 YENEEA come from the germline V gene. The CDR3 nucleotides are TGTGCCAGCAGCCTCCCGAGTTTCGAGCGGACTGTTTATAGCACAGATACGCAGTATTTT. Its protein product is CASSLPSFERTVYSTDTQYF.

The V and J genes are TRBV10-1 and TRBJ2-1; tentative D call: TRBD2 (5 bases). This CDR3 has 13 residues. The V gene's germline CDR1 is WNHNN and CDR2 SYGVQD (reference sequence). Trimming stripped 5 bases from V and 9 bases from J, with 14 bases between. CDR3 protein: CASSPSRVVEQFF. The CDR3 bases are TGCGCCAGCAGTCCTTCGAGGGTGGTTGAGCAGTTCTTC.

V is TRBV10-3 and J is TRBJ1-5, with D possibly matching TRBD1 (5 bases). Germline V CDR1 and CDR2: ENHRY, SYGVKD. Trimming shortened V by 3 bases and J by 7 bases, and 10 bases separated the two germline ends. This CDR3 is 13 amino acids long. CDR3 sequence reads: CAISELGAQPQHF. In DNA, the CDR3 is TGTGCCATCAGTGAATTAGGGGCACAGCCCCAGCATTTT.

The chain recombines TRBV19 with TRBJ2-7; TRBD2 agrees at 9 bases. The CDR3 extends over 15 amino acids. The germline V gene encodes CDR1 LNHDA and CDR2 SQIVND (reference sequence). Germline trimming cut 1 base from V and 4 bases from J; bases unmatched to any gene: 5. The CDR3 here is CASSIAALAGYEQYF. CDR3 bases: TGTGCCAGTAGTATAGCGGCGCTAGCGGGATACGAGCAGTACTTC. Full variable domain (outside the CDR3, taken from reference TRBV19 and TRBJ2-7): DGGITQSPKYLFRKEGQNVTLSCEQNLNHDAMYWYRQDPGQGLRLIYYSQIVNDFQKGDIAEGYSVSREKKESFPLTVTSAQKNPTAFYLCASSIAALAGYEQYFGPGTRLTVT.

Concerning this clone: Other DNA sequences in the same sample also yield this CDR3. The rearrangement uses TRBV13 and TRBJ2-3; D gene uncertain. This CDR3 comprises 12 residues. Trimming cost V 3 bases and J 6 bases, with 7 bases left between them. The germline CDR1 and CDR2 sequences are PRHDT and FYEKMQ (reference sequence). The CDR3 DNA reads TGTGCCAGCAGCTTTGGTCGGGATACGCAGTATTTT. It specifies CASSFGRDTQYF.